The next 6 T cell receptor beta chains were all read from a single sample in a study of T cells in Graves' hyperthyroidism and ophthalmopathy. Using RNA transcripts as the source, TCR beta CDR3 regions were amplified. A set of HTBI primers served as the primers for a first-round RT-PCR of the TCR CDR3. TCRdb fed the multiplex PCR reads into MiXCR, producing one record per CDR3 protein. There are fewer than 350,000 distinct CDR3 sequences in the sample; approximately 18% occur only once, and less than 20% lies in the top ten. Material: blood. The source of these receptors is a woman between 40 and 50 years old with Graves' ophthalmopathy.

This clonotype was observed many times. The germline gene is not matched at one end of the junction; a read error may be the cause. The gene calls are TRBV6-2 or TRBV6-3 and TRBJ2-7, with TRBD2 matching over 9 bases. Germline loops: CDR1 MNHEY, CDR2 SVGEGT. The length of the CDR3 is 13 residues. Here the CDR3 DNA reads TGTGCCAGCAGTTACTCCCCTAGGCGGGAGGGAAGGTTC. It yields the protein CASSYSPRREGRF.

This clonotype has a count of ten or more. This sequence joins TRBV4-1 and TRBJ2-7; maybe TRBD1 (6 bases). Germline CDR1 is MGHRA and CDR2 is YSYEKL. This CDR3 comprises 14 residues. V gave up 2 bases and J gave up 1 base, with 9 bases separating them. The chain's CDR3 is CASSQPGDSYEQYF. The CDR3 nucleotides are TGCGCCAGCAGCCAACCAGGGGATTCCTACGAGCAGTACTTC.

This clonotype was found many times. The CDR3 nucleotides read TGTGCCAGCAGTTTAGTAGGGGGCGATTCACCCCTCCACTTT. Amino acids: CASSLVGGDSPLHF. V gene TRBV12-3 or TRBV12-4 combines with J gene TRBJ1-6; 7 nucleotides agree with TRBD1. J gave up 8 bases and V 1 base, and 2 bases lay outside the gene matches. The CDR3 extends over 14 amino acids.

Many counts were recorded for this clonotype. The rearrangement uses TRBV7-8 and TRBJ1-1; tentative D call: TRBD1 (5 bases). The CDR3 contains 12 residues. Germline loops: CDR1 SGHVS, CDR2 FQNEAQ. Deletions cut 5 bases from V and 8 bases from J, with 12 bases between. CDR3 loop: CASSPDGGEAFF. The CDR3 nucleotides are TGTGCCAGCAGCCCAGATGGGGGGGAAGCTTTCTTT.

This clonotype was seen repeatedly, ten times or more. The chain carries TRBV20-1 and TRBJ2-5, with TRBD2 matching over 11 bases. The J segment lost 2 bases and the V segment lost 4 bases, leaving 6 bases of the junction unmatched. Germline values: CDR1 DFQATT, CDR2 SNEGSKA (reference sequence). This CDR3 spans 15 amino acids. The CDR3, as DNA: TGCAGTGCTATCATTTTAGCGGGAGGGCAAGAGACCCAGTACTTC. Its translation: CSAIILAGGQETQYF.

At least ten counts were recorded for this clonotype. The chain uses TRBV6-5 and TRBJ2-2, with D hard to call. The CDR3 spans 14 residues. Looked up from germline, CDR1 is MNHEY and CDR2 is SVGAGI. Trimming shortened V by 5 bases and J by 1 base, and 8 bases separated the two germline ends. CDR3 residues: CASSIHRNTGELFF. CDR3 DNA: TGTGCCAGCAGTATACACAGGAACACCGGGGAGCTGTTTTTT.